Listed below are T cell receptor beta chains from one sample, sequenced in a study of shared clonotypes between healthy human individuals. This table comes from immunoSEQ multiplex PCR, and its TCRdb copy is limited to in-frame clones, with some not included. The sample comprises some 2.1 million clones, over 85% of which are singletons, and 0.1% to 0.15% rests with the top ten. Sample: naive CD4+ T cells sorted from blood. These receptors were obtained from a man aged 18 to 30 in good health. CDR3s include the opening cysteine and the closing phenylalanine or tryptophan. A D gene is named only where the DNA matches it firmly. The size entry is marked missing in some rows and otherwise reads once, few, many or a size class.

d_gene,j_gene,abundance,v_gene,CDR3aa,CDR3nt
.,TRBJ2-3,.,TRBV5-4,CASSLADGTDTQYF,TGTGCCAGCAGCTTAGCGGATGGGACAGATACGCAGTATTTT
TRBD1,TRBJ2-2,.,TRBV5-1,CASSLAGTGSTGELFF,TGCGCCAGCAGCTTGGCCGGGACAGGTTCTACCGGGGAGCTGTTTTTT
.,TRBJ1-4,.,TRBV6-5,CASSPREGAPTFF,TGTGCCAGCAGCCCCCGAGAAGGTGCACCCACGTTTTTT
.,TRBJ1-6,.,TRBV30,CAWTTMAPARNSPLHF,TGTGCCTGGACCACTATGGCCCCGGCCCGTAATTCACCCCTCCACTTT
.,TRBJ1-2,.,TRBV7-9,CASTSGPDGYTF,TGTGCCAGCACTTCAGGGCCGGATGGCTACACCTTC
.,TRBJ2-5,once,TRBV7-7,CASSFGVRETQYF,TGTGCTAGCAGCTTCGGGGTACGAGAGACCCAGTACTTC
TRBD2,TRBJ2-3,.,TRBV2,CASSHPGPGLESTDTQYF,TGTGCCAGCAGTCACCCCGGACCGGGACTAGAATCCACAGATACGCAGTATTTT
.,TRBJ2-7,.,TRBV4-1,CASSQVTGTAYEQYF,TGCGCCAGCAGCCAAGTAACCGGCACCGCCTACGAGCAGTACTTC
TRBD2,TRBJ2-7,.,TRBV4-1,CASSQESGGAYEQYF,TGCGCCAGCAGCCAAGAAAGCGGGGGGGCCTACGAGCAGTACTTC
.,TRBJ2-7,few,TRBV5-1,CASSLGQSSYEQYF,TGCGCCAGCAGCTTGGGACAGAGCTCCTACGAGCAGTACTTC
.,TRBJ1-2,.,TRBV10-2,CASSESSYYGYTF,TGCGCCAGCAGTGAGTCATCCTATTATGGCTACACCTTC
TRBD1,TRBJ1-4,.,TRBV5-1,CASSPGQGNEKLFF,TGCGCCAGCAGCCCTGGACAGGGTAATGAAAAACTGTTTTTT
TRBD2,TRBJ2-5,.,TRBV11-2,CASSFGTSGETQYF,TGTGCCAGCAGCTTCGGGACTAGCGGAGAGACCCAGTACTTC
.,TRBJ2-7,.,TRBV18,CASSPPAGNREQYF,TGTGCCAGCTCACCACCGGCAGGAAATAGGGAGCAGTACTTC
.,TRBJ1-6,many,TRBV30,CAWSVRGTNYNSPLHF,TGTGCCTGGAGTGTACGCGGGACGAACTATAATTCACCCCTCCACTTT
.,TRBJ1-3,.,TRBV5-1,CASSLGSASGNTIYF,TGCGCCAGCAGCTTGGGATCAGCCTCTGGAAACACCATATATTTT
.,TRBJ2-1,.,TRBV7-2,CASSLVTAIGNEQFF,TGTGCCAGCAGCTTAGTGACAGCAATAGGCAATGAGCAGTTCTTC
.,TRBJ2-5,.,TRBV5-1,CASSLTSSKETQYF,TGCGCCAGCAGCTTGACCTCTAGTAAAGAGACCCAGTACTTC
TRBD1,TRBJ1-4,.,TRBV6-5,CASTTGTGDEKLFF,TGTGCCAGCACCACCGGGACAGGGGATGAAAAACTGTTTTTT
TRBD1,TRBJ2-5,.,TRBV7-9,CASSLGDRSQETQYF,TGTGCCAGCAGCTTAGGGGACAGATCCCAAGAGACCCAGTACTTC
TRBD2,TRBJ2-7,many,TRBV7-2,CASSQDGTSGYEQYF,TGTGCCAGCAGCCAAGACGGGACTAGCGGCTACGAGCAGTACTTC
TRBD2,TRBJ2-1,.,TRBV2,CASSLTGGWDEQFF,TGTGCCAGCAGTCTAACGGGGGGTTGGGATGAGCAGTTCTTC
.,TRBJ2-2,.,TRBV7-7,CASSLEVDRRGLGWELFF,TGTGCTAGCAGCTTAGAGGTAGACCGGAGGGGTTTAGGCTGGGAGCTGTTTTTT
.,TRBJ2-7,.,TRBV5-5,CASSLQLLTPPEQYF,TGTGCCAGCAGCTTGCAGCTTCTCACCCCTCCCGAGCAGTACTTC
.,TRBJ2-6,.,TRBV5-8,CASSLARDRAGANVLTF,TGTGCCAGCAGCTTGGCCCGGGACCGGGCAGGGGCCAACGTCCTGACTTTC
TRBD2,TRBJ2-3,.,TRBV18,CASSPQVAAEGGDTQYF,TGTGCCAGCTCACCACAAGTGGCAGCGGAGGGAGGGGATACGCAGTATTTT
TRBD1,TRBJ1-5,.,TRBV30,CACGTGLSNQPQHF,TGTGCCTGCGGGACAGGGCTTAGCAATCAGCCCCAGCATTTT
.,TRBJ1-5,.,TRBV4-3,CASSRQENQPQHF,TGCGCCAGCAGCCGACAGGAGAATCAGCCCCAGCATTTT
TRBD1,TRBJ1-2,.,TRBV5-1,CASSPDRENYGYTF,TGCGCCAGCAGCCCGGACAGGGAGAACTATGGCTACACCTTC
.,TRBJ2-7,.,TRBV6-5,CASSLEQGRSYEQYF,TGTGCCAGCAGTTTGGAGCAGGGCAGGTCCTACGAGCAGTACTTC
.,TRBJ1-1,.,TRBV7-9,CASSLDTGWSEAFF,TGTGCCAGCAGCTTAGATACAGGCTGGAGTGAAGCTTTCTTT
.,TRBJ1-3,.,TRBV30,CAWVFSGNTIYF,TGTGCCTGGGTTTTCTCTGGAAACACCATATATTTT
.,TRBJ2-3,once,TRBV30,CAWSYKLADTQYF,TGTGCCTGGAGCTATAAGTTGGCAGATACGCAGTATTTT
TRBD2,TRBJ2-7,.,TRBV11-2,CASSLEAGAFYEQYF,TGTGCCAGCAGCTTAGAAGCGGGGGCCTTCTACGAGCAGTACTTC
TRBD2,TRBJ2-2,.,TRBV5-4,CASSLWTSGRTGELFF,TGTGCCAGCAGCTTATGGACTAGCGGGAGAACCGGGGAGCTGTTTTTT
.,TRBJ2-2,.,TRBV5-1,CASSLSGWAGELFF,TGCGCCAGCAGCTTGTCCGGGTGGGCCGGGGAGCTGTTTTTT
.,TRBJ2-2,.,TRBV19,CASSQDRAYTGELFF,TGTGCCAGTAGTCAAGACAGAGCGTACACCGGGGAGCTGTTTTTT
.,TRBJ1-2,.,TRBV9,CASSVQGKEGYTF,TGTGCCAGCAGCGTCCAGGGGAAAGAGGGCTACACCTTC
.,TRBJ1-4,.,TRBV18,CASSPPGRGREKLFF,TGTGCCAGCTCACCACCGGGTCGGGGGAGAGAAAAACTGTTTTTT
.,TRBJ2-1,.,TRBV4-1,CASSQGRGLRPPEQFF,TGCGCCAGCAGCCAAGGGAGGGGACTGAGACCTCCGGAGCAGTTCTTC
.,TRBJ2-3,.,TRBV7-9,CASSLFGLQISTDTQYF,TGTGCCAGCAGCTTATTCGGACTACAAATTAGCACAGATACGCAGTATTTT